This is a list of T cell receptor beta chains from one sample in a study of shared clonotypes between healthy human individuals. Clones were read by immunoSEQ multiplex PCR, and TCRdb kept only the in-frame ones, dropping some. The sample shows a few million clones, roughly 95% of them seen only once. Source material: naive CD4+ T cells sorted from blood. The receptors derive from a young man in good health. Both conserved end residues are part of each CDR3. The size of a clone is reported for some rows only, either as once, few or many, or as a class for expanded clones.

abundance: .
j_gene: TRBJ2-1
v_gene: TRBV4-1
CDR3aa: CASRQLSGRALNEQFF

abundance: .
j_gene: TRBJ2-7
v_gene: TRBV7-6
CDR3aa: CASSLRAGYEQYF

abundance: .
j_gene: TRBJ2-7
v_gene: TRBV25-1
CDR3aa: CASSEGGRGEQYF

abundance: .
j_gene: TRBJ2-3
v_gene: TRBV7-2
CDR3aa: CTSSLGGPNHTSATDTQYF

abundance: .
j_gene: TRBJ2-4
v_gene: TRBV25-1
CDR3aa: CASSDSQGVKNIQYF

abundance: .
j_gene: TRBJ1-2
v_gene: TRBV6-5
CDR3aa: CASRPGTVYGYTF

abundance: .
j_gene: TRBJ2-6
v_gene: TRBV19
CDR3aa: CASSMKTGSSGANVLTF

abundance: .
j_gene: TRBJ2-2
v_gene: TRBV7-6
CDR3aa: CASSLVAATNTGELFF

abundance: .
j_gene: TRBJ2-7
v_gene: TRBV7-2
CDR3aa: CASSLTSDRRVFYEQYF

abundance: .
j_gene: TRBJ1-5
v_gene: TRBV10-3
CDR3aa: CAISAGDSNQPQHF

abundance: .
j_gene: TRBJ2-3
v_gene: TRBV10-3
CDR3aa: CAITGGSETDTQYF

abundance: .
j_gene: TRBJ1-6
v_gene: TRBV5-4
CDR3aa: CASSLVGLSYNSPLHF

abundance: .
j_gene: TRBJ1-4
v_gene: TRBV9
CDR3aa: CASSAGGRVATNEKLFF

abundance: .
j_gene: TRBJ2-7
v_gene: TRBV2
CDR3aa: CASSDRPYEQYF

abundance: .
j_gene: TRBJ1-5
v_gene: TRBV18
CDR3aa: CASSLDGDQPQHF

abundance: .
j_gene: TRBJ2-7
v_gene: TRBV6-1
CDR3aa: CASRRGVVPTDEQYF

abundance: .
j_gene: TRBJ2-3
v_gene: TRBV29-1
CDR3aa: CSAAPGQGTDTQYF

abundance: .
j_gene: TRBJ2-7
v_gene: TRBV28
CDR3aa: CASRGQGYEQYF

abundance: once
j_gene: TRBJ2-7
v_gene: TRBV5-1
CDR3aa: CASSGRTGGISYEQYF

abundance: .
j_gene: TRBJ1-2
v_gene: TRBV5-6
CDR3aa: CASSFGQSNYGYTF

abundance: .
j_gene: TRBJ2-7
v_gene: TRBV2
CDR3aa: CASRASGLTYEQYF

abundance: .
j_gene: TRBJ1-5
v_gene: TRBV19
CDR3aa: CASSIGQIFYQPQHF

abundance: .
j_gene: TRBJ1-2
v_gene: TRBV28
CDR3aa: CASRIANYGYTF

abundance: .
j_gene: TRBJ1-2
v_gene: TRBV18
CDR3aa: CASSPGNSGYYGYTF

abundance: .
j_gene: TRBJ1-2
v_gene: TRBV5-1
CDR3aa: CASSKTGEADGYTF

abundance: .
j_gene: TRBJ1-6
v_gene: TRBV18
CDR3aa: CASSPSPDYNSPLHF

abundance: .
j_gene: TRBJ2-7
v_gene: TRBV7-9
CDR3aa: CASSPNSGSYEQYF

abundance: .
j_gene: TRBJ1-1
v_gene: TRBV10-3
CDR3aa: CAISESGRTRAEAFF

abundance: .
j_gene: TRBJ2-7
v_gene: TRBV5-1
CDR3aa: CASSPGRGNPSEYEQYF

abundance: .
j_gene: TRBJ2-2
v_gene: TRBV4-3
CDR3aa: CASSQELGPRNTGELFF

abundance: .
j_gene: TRBJ2-7
v_gene: TRBV2
CDR3aa: CASTGVKSAVTYEQYF

abundance: .
j_gene: TRBJ1-4
v_gene: TRBV5-1
CDR3aa: CASSRDGANEKLFF

abundance: once
j_gene: TRBJ1-4
v_gene: TRBV7-9
CDR3aa: CASSRTGSGEKLFF

abundance: .
j_gene: TRBJ1-3
v_gene: TRBV7-9
CDR3aa: CASSFHRGLSGNTIYF

abundance: .
j_gene: TRBJ2-2
v_gene: TRBV7-9
CDR3aa: CFRDRDRLATGELFF

abundance: .
j_gene: TRBJ2-7
v_gene: TRBV11-2
CDR3aa: CASSFYQGPYEQYF

abundance: .
j_gene: TRBJ2-2
v_gene: TRBV6-1
CDR3aa: CASSGPGTGTNTGELFF

abundance: .
j_gene: TRBJ2-7
v_gene: TRBV10-3
CDR3aa: CAIRHTTGLLGEQYF

abundance: .
j_gene: TRBJ2-2
v_gene: TRBV18
CDR3aa: CASSPQEGTGELFF

abundance: .
j_gene: TRBJ2-7
v_gene: TRBV7-2
CDR3aa: CASTWGRAYEQYF

abundance: .
j_gene: TRBJ1-3
v_gene: TRBV19
CDR3aa: CASSTTGTATSGNTIYF

abundance: .
j_gene: TRBJ1-4
v_gene: TRBV7-2
CDR3aa: CASSPGTVAEKLFF

abundance: .
j_gene: TRBJ1-4
v_gene: TRBV9
CDR3aa: CASSVEPTGEKLFF

abundance: .
j_gene: TRBJ1-2
v_gene: TRBV18
CDR3aa: CASSPNRDGYTF

abundance: .
j_gene: TRBJ1-5
v_gene: TRBV19
CDR3aa: CASRPDRGQPNQPQHF

abundance: .
j_gene: TRBJ2-5
v_gene: TRBV15
CDR3aa: CATSRDLSIQETQYF

abundance: .
j_gene: TRBJ2-7
v_gene: TRBV6-5
CDR3aa: CASSNGDEQYF

abundance: .
j_gene: TRBJ1-6
v_gene: TRBV11-2
CDR3aa: CASSPGSLAPYNSPLHF

abundance: .
j_gene: TRBJ1-1
v_gene: TRBV5-1
CDR3aa: CASNRGQQNTEAFF